A single sample is the source of the 25 T cell receptor beta chains below, sequenced in a study of regulatory T cells in long-lasting Graves disease. As for time point: newly diagnosed GD, antithyroid drugs for less than 3 months. Following extraction of RNA from PBMCs, that RNA was used to make the TCR library. The authors built TCR beta libraries using iRepertoire HTBI primers and Arm-PCR of CDR3 regions. MiXCR was run by TCRdb on the multiplex PCR reads, yielding one entry per CDR3 protein. The sample includes around 480,000 distinct CDR3 sequences, 15% to 20% of them seen just once. These data were also reused for a study on T cells in Graves' hyperthyroidism and ophthalmopathy.

The sample in question was peripheral blood mononuclear cells (PBMCs), obtained at new diagnosis, from a patient treated with antithyroid drugs. Source of these receptors: a man aged 35 to 55 with Graves disease.

This clonotype was observed a single time. This chain joins TRBV6-1 and TRBJ2-1; TRBD2 matches at 11 bases. J gave up 6 bases and V 6 bases, and 7 bases lay outside the gene matches. The CDR3 has 15 residues. Germline V lookup: CDR1 MNHNS, CDR2 SASEGT. CDR3: CASSTLAGVGNEQFF. CDR3 coding DNA: TGTGCCAGCAGCACACTAGCGGGAGTCGGCAATGAGCAGTTCTTC.

In regard to this clonotype: At one boundary the junction diverges from the germline segment, which might be a read error. V and J are TRBV20-1 and TRBJ2-2; a possible D gene is TRBD1 (7 bases). Germline CDR1 and CDR2: DFQATT and SNEGSKA (reference sequence). The CDR3 length is 13 residues. The chain's CDR3 is CSAPRQGTGGLFF. The CDR3, as DNA: TGCAGTGCCCCTAGACAGGGCACCGGGGGGCTGTTTTTT.

The chain joins TRBV7-8 to TRBJ1-1; 11 nucleotides agree with TRBD1. The CDR3 is 15 amino acids. V lost 1 base to trimming and J lost 3 bases; unmatched junction nucleotides: 1. Germline V gives CDR1 SGHVS, CDR2 FQNEAQ. In DNA form, the CDR3 reads TGTGCCAGCAGCTTAGGGACAGGGGGCGACACTGAAGCTTTCTTT. Translated, it gives CASSLGTGGDTEAFF.

This clonotype was detected only once. This may be a read error, as it is one base from a much larger clone. For the CDR3, the DNA is TGTGCCAGCAGCCAAAGGTCAGAACAAGGGACCCAGTACTTC. It encodes CASSQRSEQGTQYF. The V call is TRBV7-9, the J call TRBJ2-5; D uncertain. The CDR3 has 14 amino acids. The germline V gene has CDR1 SEHNR and CDR2 FQNEAQ (reference sequence).

With respect to this clonotype: A much larger clone sits a single nucleotide away, making a read error possible. This sequence joins TRBV20-1 and TRBJ2-2, with 8 positions matching TRBD2. This CDR3 has 16 residues. Germline V gene sequence: CDR1 DFQATT, CDR2 SNEGSKA (reference sequence). This chain's CDR3 is CNARRSGTRITGELFF. Here the CDR3 DNA reads TGCAATGCCCGCCGTTCGGGGACTAGGATTACCGGGGAGCTGTTTTTT.

This clonotype was observed many times. V gene TRBV15 combines with J gene TRBJ2-7, with no clear D. The V end was cut by 1 base, the J end by 3 bases, with 7 bases between. The CDR3 runs to 13 residues. From germline, CDR1 is LNHNV and CDR2 YYDKDF (reference sequence). Written as DNA, the CDR3 is TGTGCCACCAGCAGAGTCGTGGGCTACGAGCAGTACTTC. Translated: CATSRVVGYEQYF.

This clonotype has a count of ten or more. This sequence joins TRBV18 and TRBJ1-5, with unresolved D. The CDR3 runs to 12 residues. Germline V gives CDR1 KGHSH, CDR2 LQKENI. V lost 4 bases to trimming and J lost 5 bases, with 6 bases between them. Here the CDR3 reads CASSRPDQPQHF. DNA for the CDR3: TGTGCCAGCTCACGCCCCGATCAGCCCCAGCATTTT.

This clonotype appeared many times. The V call is TRBV6-5, the J call TRBJ2-3; 7 bases match TRBD1. The germline V gene encodes CDR1 MNHEY and CDR2 SVGAGI. CDR3 length: 15 residues. Trimming removed 4 bases from V and 5 bases from J; junction bases left unmatched: 9. This CDR3 reads CASSSPTGRQDTQYF. CDR3 nucleotide sequence: TGTGCCAGCAGTTCCCCGACAGGGCGTCAAGATACGCAGTATTTT.

Comments on this clonotype: This may come from a read error, since a much larger clone is one base off. It is likely a read error, because the conserved phenylalanine at the end of the CDR3 is missing. This chain uses TRBV6-2 or TRBV6-3 with TRBJ2-2, with D possibly being TRBD1 (6 bases). This CDR3 is built from 14 residues. Germline V gives CDR1 MNHEY, CDR2 SVGEGT. Trimming shortened V by 5 bases and J by 2 bases, and 9 bases separated the two germline ends. The DNA for the CDR3 is TGTGCCAGCAGTGGACAGATAAACACCGGGGAGCTGTTTTTG. Protein: CASSGQINTGELFL.

This clonotype was detected only a few times. This chain uses TRBV7-9 with TRBJ2-1; TRBD2 aligns across 9 bases. CDR1 and CDR2 from the germline V gene are SEHNR and FQNEAQ (reference sequence). The CDR3 is 15 residues long. The V gene end was trimmed by 7 bases and the J gene end by 9 bases; junction bases not matched to a gene: 13. The CDR3: CASMRTSELRGEQFF. The CDR3 DNA reads TGTGCCAGCATGCGGACTAGCGAACTCCGTGGTGAGCAGTTCTTC.

This clonotype has more than one count but fewer than ten. The genes are TRBV28 and TRBJ1-6; D is unresolved. Germline lookup yields CDR1 MDHEN and CDR2 SYDVKM. With 2 bases removed from V and 12 bases from J, the gap between germline ends came to 17 bases. The CDR3 spans 15 residues. The CDR3 nucleotides are TGTGCCAGCAGTTTAAGAACCGGGCCGGGTGGACCCCTCCACTTT. Protein sequence: CASSLRTGPGGPLHF.

In this sample, this clonotype turned up a few times. V gene TRBV9 combines with J gene TRBJ2-4; D not resolved. Trimming removed 1 base from V and 5 bases from J, with 13 bases in between. Germline CDR1 and CDR2: SGDLS and YYNGEE. This CDR3 region has 15 residues. In DNA, the CDR3 is TGTGCCAGCAGCGTATCCTATACCCCGGAAAACATTCAGTACTTC. Translating it yields CASSVSYTPENIQYF.

This clonotype was counted only a few times. The J gene is TRBJ2-2, the V gene TRBV5-6, with D possibly matching TRBD1 (6 bases). The CDR3 is 15 residues long. The germline V and J ends were trimmed by 2 bases and 4 bases, with 12 bases remaining between them. Germline CDR1 reads SGHDT; CDR2 reads YYEEEE. The CDR3 reads CASSFQGPVTGELFF. The CDR3 nucleotides are TGTGCCAGCAGCTTCCAGGGGCCGGTCACCGGGGAGCTGTTTTTT.

This clonotype has just a few counts. The junction and the germline gene differ at one end; a read error may be behind it. The chain combines TRBV3-1 with TRBJ2-7; the D is unclear. CDR1 LGHDT and CDR2 YNNKEL come from the germline V gene (reference sequence). The CDR3 is made up of 11 amino acids. Here the CDR3 reads CASSSPILQCF. DNA of the CDR3: TGTGCCAGCAGCTCTCCGATACTACAGTGCTTC.

V is TRBV6-1 and J is TRBJ1-3; the D gene is possibly TRBD1 (5 bases). The CDR3 length is 14 residues. V lost 7 bases to trimming and J lost 5 bases, with 15 bases between them. The germline gives CDR1 MNHNS, CDR2 SASEGT. CDR3 residues: CASMKTAPRNTIYF. CDR3 sequence (DNA): TGTGCCAGCATGAAGACAGCTCCGAGAAACACCATATATTTT.

This clonotype was counted ten times or more. The chain recombines TRBV5-1 with TRBJ2-1, with 13 bases lining up with TRBD2. The CDR3 length is 16 residues. Germline values: CDR1 SGHRS, CDR2 YFSETQ. J lost 8 bases, V lost 2 bases, and 7 bases had no gene match. CDR3 sequence (DNA): TGCGCCAGCAGCTTAACCGGGACTAGCGGGATATATGAGCAGTTCTTC. Translating it yields CASSLTGTSGIYEQFF.

This clonotype showed up just a few times. The rearrangement joins TRBV7-3 to TRBJ2-1; 7 bases are shared with TRBD2. The CDR3 spans 17 residues. With 0 bases clipped from V and 3 bases from J, the junction kept 8 bases outside the gene matches. Looked up from germline, CDR1 is SGHTA and CDR2 is FQGTGA. The CDR3 here is CASSLTVSSGLYNEQFF. CDR3 sequence (DNA): TGTGCCAGCAGCTTAACGGTCTCTAGCGGACTCTACAATGAGCAGTTCTTC. Combining the CDR3 with reference TRBV7-3 and TRBJ2-1 gives the whole variable domain GAGVSQTPSNKVTEKGKYVELRCDPISGHTALYWYRQSLGQGPEFLIYFQGTGAADDSGLPNDRFFAVRPEGSVSTLKIQRTERGDSAVYLCASSLTVSSGLYNEQFFGPGTRLTVL.

This clonotype was counted many times. The chain has TRBV6-2 or TRBV6-3 and TRBJ2-7, with 10 bases fitting TRBD2. Germline loops: CDR1 MNHEY, CDR2 SVGEGT. V shed 4 bases and J 6 bases; nucleotides not matched to a gene: 6. The CDR3 totals 14 residues. This CDR3 is CASSLTSGTGEQYF. The CDR3 region has the DNA TGTGCCAGCAGTTTAACTAGCGGGACTGGCGAGCAGTACTTC.

In its sample, this clonotype was seen a few times. The chain uses TRBV6-1 and TRBJ1-1, with D possibly matching TRBD1 (5 bases). The CDR3 covers 14 residues. Trimming took off 6 bases at V and 11 bases at J, with 22 bases between the two ends. CDR1 is MNHNS, CDR2 SASEGT, per germline. The DNA for the CDR3 is TGTGCCAGCAGGGTTGGACTGCTCGACAGTGAGGCTTTCTTT. Its protein product is CASRVGLLDSEAFF.

This clonotype has at least ten counts. The CDR3 loop reads CAWTTGVEAFF. The CDR3 nucleotides read TGTGCCTGGACCACTGGGGTAGAAGCTTTCTTT. The J gene is TRBJ1-1, the V gene TRBV30; D call uncertain. CDR3 length: 11 amino acids. Trimming took off 4 bases at V and 8 bases at J, with 11 bases between the two ends. Germline V gene data show CDR1 as GTSNPN and CDR2 as SVGIG (reference sequence).

The CDR3 DNA is TGTGCCAGCAGCTTGACTAGCAGGAATGAGCAGTTCTTC. Translating gives CASSLTSRNEQFF. V gene TRBV5-6 combines with J gene TRBJ2-1; tentative D call: TRBD2 (6 bases). CDR1 is SGHDT, CDR2 YYEEEE, per germline. This CDR3 is built from 13 residues. V lost 1 base, J lost 7 bases, and 9 bases lay in between.

J is TRBJ2-5 and V is TRBV6-1, with D perhaps TRBD2 (6 bases). Between the trimmed V and J ends, which lost 6 bases and 2 bases, there was a span of 16 bases. The CDR3 has 15 residues. Germline assignment: CDR1 MNHNS and CDR2 SASEGT. CDR3 in amino acids: CASRDPSGVQETQYF. The DNA for the CDR3 is TGTGCCAGCAGGGACCCCTCGGGGGTTCAAGAGACCCAGTACTTC.

At least ten counts were recorded for this clonotype. This chain joins TRBV7-3 and TRBJ2-3, with a weak D call TRBD2 (5 bases). Germline-derived CDR1 and CDR2 are SGHTA and FQGTGA. The CDR3 consists of 14 residues. The germline V and J ends were trimmed by 3 bases and 6 bases, with 13 bases remaining between them. CDR3 sequence reads: CASSFGGSVDTQYF. The CDR3 nucleotides read TGTGCCAGCAGCTTTGGTGGGAGTGTGGATACGCAGTATTTT.

This clonotype was recorded many times. The gene calls are TRBV11-3 and TRBJ2-7; TRBD1 agrees at 7 bases. Looked up from germline, CDR1 is SGHNT and CDR2 is YENEEA. The V segment lost 4 bases and the J segment 1 base; nucleotides outside the gene matches: 4. The CDR3 contains 14 residues. The CDR3 region is CASSYYRGSYEQYF. In DNA form, the CDR3 reads TGTGCCAGCAGCTACTACAGGGGATCCTACGAGCAGTACTTC.

This clonotype was recorded many times. V usage is TRBV6-1 and J usage is TRBJ2-1; weak D call: TRBD1 (6 bases). The germline V gene has CDR1 MNHNS and CDR2 SASEGT. This CDR3 has 15 residues. Between the trimmed V and J ends, which lost 3 bases and 0 bases, there was a span of 9 bases. The DNA of the CDR3 is TGTGCCAGCAGTGACAGGACAGCCTCCTACAATGAGCAGTTCTTC. Translating gives CASSDRTASYNEQFF.